This T cell receptor (beta chain) was observed in a study of response to subunit inactivated influenza vaccine. Regarding the study as a whole: The authors proposed limited new T cell recruitment per seasonal influenza vaccination.

This clonotype was seen repeatedly, ten times or more. Its target is unknown. J lost 3 bases, V lost 5 bases, and 9 bases had no gene match. The length of the CDR3 is 15 residues. TCRdb re-derived calls from the RT-PCR reads in MiXCR, one entry per CDR3 protein. The sample includes about 520,000 distinct CDR3 sequences, under 8.5% seen only once; the top ten take over 10%. This TCR was sampled from a man aged 50 to 69 who received an inactivated influenza vaccine. The rearrangement links TRBV12-3 or TRBV12-4 to TRBJ1-1; TRBD1 agrees at 7 bases. The sequencing used PBMCs from blood, collected less than 30 months after vaccination. CDR3 sequence: CASSRQGLGDTEAFF. DNA for the CDR3: TGTGCCAGCAGTCGACAGGGCCTCGGTGACACTGAAGCTTTCTTT.